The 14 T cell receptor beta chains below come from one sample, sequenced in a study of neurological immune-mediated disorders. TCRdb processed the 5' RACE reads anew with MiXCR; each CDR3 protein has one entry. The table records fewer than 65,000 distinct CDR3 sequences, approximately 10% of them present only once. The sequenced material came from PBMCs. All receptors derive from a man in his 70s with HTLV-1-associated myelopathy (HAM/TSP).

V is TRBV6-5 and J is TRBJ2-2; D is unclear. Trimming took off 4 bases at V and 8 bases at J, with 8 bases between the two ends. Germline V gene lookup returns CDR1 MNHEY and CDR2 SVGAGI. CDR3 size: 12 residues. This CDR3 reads CASSLGAGELFF. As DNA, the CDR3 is TGTGCCAGCAGTTTAGGAGCAGGGGAGCTGTTTTTT.

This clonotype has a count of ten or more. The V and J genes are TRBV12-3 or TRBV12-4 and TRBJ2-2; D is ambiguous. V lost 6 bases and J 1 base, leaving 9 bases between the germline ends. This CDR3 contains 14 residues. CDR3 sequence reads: CASRPVRNTGELFF. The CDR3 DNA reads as TGTGCCAGCAGGCCAGTGCGGAACACCGGGGAGCTGTTTTTT.

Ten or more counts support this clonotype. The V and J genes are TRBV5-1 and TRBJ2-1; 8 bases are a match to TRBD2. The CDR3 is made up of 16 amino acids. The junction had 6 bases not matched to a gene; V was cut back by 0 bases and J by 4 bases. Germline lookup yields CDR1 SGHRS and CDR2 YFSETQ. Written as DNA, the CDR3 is TGCGCCAGCAGCTTGGACCTAGCGGGTGGTTACAATGAGCAGTTCTTC. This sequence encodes CASSLDLAGGYNEQFF. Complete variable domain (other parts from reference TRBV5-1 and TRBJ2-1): KAGVTQTPRYLIKTRGQQVTLSCSPISGHRSVSWYQQTPGQGLQFLFEYFSETQRNKGNFPGRFSGRQFSNSRSEMNVSTLELGDSALYLCASSLDLAGGYNEQFFGPGTRLTVL.

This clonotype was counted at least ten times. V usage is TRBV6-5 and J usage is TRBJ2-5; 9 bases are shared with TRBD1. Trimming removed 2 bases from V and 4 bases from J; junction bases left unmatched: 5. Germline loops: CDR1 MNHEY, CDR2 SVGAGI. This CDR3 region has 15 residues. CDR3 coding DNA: TGTGCCAGCAGTTACGGGACAGGGCGCTCAGAGACCCAGTACTTC. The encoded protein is CASSYGTGRSETQYF.

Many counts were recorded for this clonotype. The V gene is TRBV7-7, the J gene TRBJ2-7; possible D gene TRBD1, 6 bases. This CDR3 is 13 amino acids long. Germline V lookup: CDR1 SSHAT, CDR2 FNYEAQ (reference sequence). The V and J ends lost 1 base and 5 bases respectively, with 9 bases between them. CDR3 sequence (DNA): TGTGCCAGCAGCTTAGGGCAGGGGAACGAGCAGTACTTC. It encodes CASSLGQGNEQYF. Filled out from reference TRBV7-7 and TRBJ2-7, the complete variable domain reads GAGVSQSPRYKVTKRGQDVTLRCDPISSHATLYWYQQALGQGPEFLTYFNYEAQPDKSGLPSDRFSAERPEGSISTLTIQRTEQRDSAMYRCASSLGQGNEQYFGPGTRLTVT.

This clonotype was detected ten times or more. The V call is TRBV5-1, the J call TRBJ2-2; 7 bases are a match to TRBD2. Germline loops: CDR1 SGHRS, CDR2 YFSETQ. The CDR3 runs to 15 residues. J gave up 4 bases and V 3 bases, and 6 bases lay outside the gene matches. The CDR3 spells CASSSREELTGELFF. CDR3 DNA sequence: TGCGCCAGCAGCTCACGGGAGGAACTCACCGGGGAGCTGTTTTTT.

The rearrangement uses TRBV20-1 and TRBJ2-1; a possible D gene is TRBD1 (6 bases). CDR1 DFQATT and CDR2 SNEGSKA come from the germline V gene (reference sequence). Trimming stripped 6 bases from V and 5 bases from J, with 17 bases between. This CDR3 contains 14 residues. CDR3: CSASIGQCHNEQFF. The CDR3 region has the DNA TGCAGTGCCAGTATTGGACAGTGCCACAATGAGCAGTTCTTC.

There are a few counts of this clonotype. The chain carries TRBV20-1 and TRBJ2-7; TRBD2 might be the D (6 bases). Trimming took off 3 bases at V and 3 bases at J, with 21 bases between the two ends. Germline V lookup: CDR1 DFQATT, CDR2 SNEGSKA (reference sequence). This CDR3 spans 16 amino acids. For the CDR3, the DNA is TGCAGTGCTAGTGGGGGACTTTCTTTGGGAAACTACGAGCAGTACTTC. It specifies CSASGGLSLGNYEQYF.

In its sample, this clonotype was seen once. CDR3 bases: TGTGCCAGCAGCACCCCCGGGATGCAAGAGACCCAGTACTTC. The encoded protein is CASSTPGMQETQYF. V usage is TRBV5-5 and J usage is TRBJ2-5; tentatively, D is TRBD2 (5 bases). V lost 4 bases and J lost 2, with 12 bases in between. The germline V gene has CDR1 SGHKS and CDR2 YYEKEE (reference sequence). This CDR3 has 14 amino acids.

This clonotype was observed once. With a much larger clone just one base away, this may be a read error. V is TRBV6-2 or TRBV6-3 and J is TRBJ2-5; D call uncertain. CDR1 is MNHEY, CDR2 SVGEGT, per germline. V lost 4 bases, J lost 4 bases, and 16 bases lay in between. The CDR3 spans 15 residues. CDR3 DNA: TGTGCCAGCAGTTCCCCCCGGCTTGGCTCAGAGACCCAGTACTTC. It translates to CASSSPRLGSETQYF.

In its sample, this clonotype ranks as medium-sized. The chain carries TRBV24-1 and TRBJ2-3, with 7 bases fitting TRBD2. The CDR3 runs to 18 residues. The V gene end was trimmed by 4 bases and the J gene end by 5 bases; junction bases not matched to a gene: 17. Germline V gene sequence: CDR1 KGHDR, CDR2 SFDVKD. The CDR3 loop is CATSEGLNRGREEDTQYF. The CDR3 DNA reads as TGTGCCACCAGTGAGGGGCTGAATCGAGGGAGGGAAGAAGATACGCAGTATTTT.

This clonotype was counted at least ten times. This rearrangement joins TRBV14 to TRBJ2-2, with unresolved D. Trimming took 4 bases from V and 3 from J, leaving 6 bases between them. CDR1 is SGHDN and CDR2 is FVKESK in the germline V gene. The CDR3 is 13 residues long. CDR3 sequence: CASSRLDTGELFF. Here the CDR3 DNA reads TGTGCCAGCAGCCGCTTGGACACCGGGGAGCTGTTTTTT.

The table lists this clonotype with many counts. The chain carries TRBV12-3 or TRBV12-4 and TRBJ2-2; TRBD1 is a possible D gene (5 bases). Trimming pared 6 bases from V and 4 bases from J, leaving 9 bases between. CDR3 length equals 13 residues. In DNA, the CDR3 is TGTGCCAGCAGCCCTGACAGCACCGGGGAGCTGTTTTTT. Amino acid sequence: CASSPDSTGELFF.

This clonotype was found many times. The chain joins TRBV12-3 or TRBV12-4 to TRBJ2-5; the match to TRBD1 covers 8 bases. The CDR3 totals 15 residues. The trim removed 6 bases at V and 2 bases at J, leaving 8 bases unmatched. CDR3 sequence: CASSRDRTNQETQYF. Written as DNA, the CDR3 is TGTGCCAGCAGCAGGGACAGGACAAATCAAGAGACCCAGTACTTC.